This is a list of T cell receptor beta chains from one sample in a study of cytomegalovirus exposure and HLA in healthy donors. Sequenced by immunoSEQ multiplex PCR; TCRdb stores in-frame clones only, minus some. Altogether 140,000 to 150,000 clones are present, around 77% being singletons, with the ten largest covering 6.5% to 8.5%. The sample comprised PBMCs. The receptors were gathered from a woman aged 40 to 49 in good health and CMV-seropositive. Both conserved end residues are trimmed from each CDR3. Each record gives: J gene, V gene, CDR3 protein.

J gene: TRBJ1-2; V gene: TRBV28; CDR3 protein: ASEDSYGYT
J gene: TRBJ2-1; V gene: TRBV28; CDR3 protein: ASARGGLAGVNEQF
J gene: TRBJ2-5; V gene: TRBV5-1; CDR3 protein: ASSEGQGISETQY
J gene: TRBJ2-1; V gene: TRBV29-1; CDR3 protein: SVVSAYNEQF
J gene: TRBJ2-2; V gene: TRBV5-1; CDR3 protein: ASSLTDRTRGTGELF
J gene: TRBJ1-1; V gene: TRBV11-2; CDR3 protein: ASSFTERRTEAF
J gene: TRBJ1-1; V gene: TRBV7-3; CDR3 protein: ASSPGQVNTEAF
J gene: TRBJ2-7; V gene: TRBV2; CDR3 protein: ASSDPMRSYEQY
J gene: TRBJ1-1; V gene: TRBV5-6; CDR3 protein: ASSLPSTANTEAF
J gene: TRBJ2-5; V gene: TRBV19; CDR3 protein: ASSRTSGGMQETQY
J gene: TRBJ2-7; V gene: TRBV9; CDR3 protein: ASSVVAGSYEQY
J gene: TRBJ1-1; V gene: TRBV7-4; CDR3 protein: ARLLTGNTEAF
J gene: TRBJ2-3; V gene: TRBV5-1; CDR3 protein: ASRLTGTLTSSTDTQY
J gene: TRBJ1-3; V gene: TRBV9; CDR3 protein: ASSSWDRGSGNTIY
J gene: TRBJ2-3; V gene: TRBV27; CDR3 protein: ASAGTSGGAHLDTQY